This passage covers 25 T cell receptor beta chains from one sample sequenced in a study of blood T cells in healthy people across ages. PCR was performed a second time for about 6 to 11 cycles using a sample-barcoded 5' primer and a J-beta primer mix. TCRdb re-derived calls from the 5' RACE reads in MiXCR, one entry per CDR3 protein. The sample consists of about 720,000 distinct CDR3 sequences, more than 20% of them appearing once. This sample also belongs to another study, concerning T cells of mothers and their children.

The sequenced sample was blood. The receptors here all came from a boy under 18 in good health.

V is TRBV20-1 and J is TRBJ2-3, with D unresolved. V lost 4 bases and J 3 bases, leaving 14 bases between the germline ends. The CDR3 is 14 amino acids. Germline V gene lookup returns CDR1 DFQATT and CDR2 SNEGSKA (reference sequence). As DNA, the CDR3 is TGCAGTGCTACTGGGCAGCTACCAACAGATACGCAGTATTTT. It yields the protein CSATGQLPTDTQYF.

The gene calls are TRBV28 and TRBJ2-7; 7 bases fit TRBD1. The CDR3 loop spans 14 amino acids. Germline lookup yields CDR1 MDHEN and CDR2 SYDVKM. V dropped 6 bases and J dropped 0; count of bases not matched to a gene: 5. The CDR3 coding sequence is TGTGCCAGCAGAACACAGGGGAGCTCCTACGAGCAGTACTTC. This gives the protein CASRTQGSSYEQYF. Full variable domain (missing parts from reference TRBV28 and TRBJ2-7): DVKVTQSSRYLVKRTGEKVFLECVQDMDHENMFWYRQDPGLGLRLIYFSYDVKMKEKGDIPEGYSVSREKKERFSLILESASTNQTSMYLCASRTQGSSYEQYFGPGTRLTVT.

This clonotype was seen a handful of times. The gene calls are TRBV24-1 and TRBJ1-2, with 7 bases matching TRBD1. This CDR3 comprises 12 residues. The germline V gene encodes CDR1 KGHDR and CDR2 SFDVKD. V dropped 6 bases and J dropped 5; count of bases not matched to a gene: 2. CDR3 sequence: CATSKQGYGYTF. For the CDR3, the DNA is TGTGCCACCAGTAAACAGGGGTATGGCTACACCTTC.

The V and J genes are TRBV20-1 and TRBJ1-1; maybe TRBD1 (5 bases). CDR3 size: 13 residues. Trimming took 3 bases from V and 5 from J, leaving 13 bases between them. Germline lookup yields CDR1 DFQATT and CDR2 SNEGSKA (reference sequence). Here the CDR3 DNA reads TGCAGTGCTAGGGAGGGGTTCAGGACTGAAGCTTTCTTT. Amino acids: CSAREGFRTEAFF.

This clonotype occurred a few times. This rearrangement joins TRBV6-5 to TRBJ2-7, with 16 bases that match TRBD2. The trim removed 0 bases at V and 6 bases at J, leaving 14 bases unmatched. Germline CDR1 and CDR2: MNHEY and SVGAGI. This CDR3 is 20 amino acids long. CDR3 DNA sequence: TGTGCCAGCAGTTACTCTCCGGCCAGGTCGGGACTAGCGGGAGGGAGCGAGCAGTACTTC. It is translated as CASSYSPARSGLAGGSEQYF.

This rearrangement joins TRBV12-3 or TRBV12-4 to TRBJ1-5; 8 bases map to TRBD1. V lost 4 bases and J lost 2; bases outside the gene matches: 4. This CDR3 is 15 amino acids long. This CDR3 reads CASSYLTGGNQPQHF. The CDR3 nucleotides read TGTGCCAGCAGTTACTTGACAGGGGGCAATCAGCCCCAGCATTTT.

This clonotype was recorded many times. This chain connects TRBV6-2 or TRBV6-3 to TRBJ2-3; D unresolved. The germline gives CDR1 MNHEY, CDR2 SVGEGT. The CDR3 is 13 amino acids. Trimming removed 0 bases at V and 4 bases at J, with 5 bases between. In DNA, the CDR3 is TGTGCCAGCAGTTACTCGGAGTCAGATACGCAGTATTTT. Its translation: CASSYSESDTQYF.

This chain connects TRBV7-2 to TRBJ1-2, with D unresolved. V shed 2 bases and J shed 3 bases, with 13 bases lying between them. Germline CDR1 and CDR2: SGHTA and FQGNSA. The CDR3 is made up of 15 amino acids. The CDR3 here is CASSLNAGKHYGYTF. The CDR3 nucleotides read TGTGCCAGCAGCTTAAATGCCGGGAAGCACTATGGCTACACCTTC.

The chain has TRBV3-1 and TRBJ2-5; D is ambiguous. Trimming removed 1 base from V and 2 bases from J, with 11 bases in between. CDR1 and CDR2 from the germline V gene are LGHDT and YNNKEL (reference sequence). The CDR3 has 15 residues. CDR3 sequence: CASSQGLLPQETQYF. In DNA form, the CDR3 reads TGTGCCAGCAGCCAAGGTCTACTACCTCAAGAGACCCAGTACTTC.

This sequence joins TRBV28 and TRBJ1-2; D gene uncertain. Looked up from germline, CDR1 is MDHEN and CDR2 is SYDVKM. V lost 4 bases and J 0 bases, leaving 15 bases between the germline ends. This CDR3 is built from 16 residues. CDR3 in DNA: TGTGCCAGCAGTTCACCCTCTTCGGCAGCTAACTATGGCTACACCTTC. Encoded protein: CASSSPSSAANYGYTF.

This clonotype was recorded a few times. The V call is TRBV15, the J call TRBJ2-3; 10 bases are shared with TRBD2. V shed 3 bases, J shed 5 bases, and the junction held 8 bases outside the gene matches. Germline V gives CDR1 LNHNV, CDR2 YYDKDF (reference sequence). CDR3 length: 16 residues. CDR3 loop: CATSRVAGGGIDTQYF. The CDR3 DNA reads as TGTGCCACCAGCAGGGTAGCGGGAGGTGGTATAGATACGCAGTATTTT.

This rearrangement joins TRBV29-1 to TRBJ1-2, with 11 bases aligning to TRBD1. Trimming took 5 bases from V and 4 from J; bases not matched to a gene: 6. Germline V gene data show CDR1 as SQVTM and CDR2 as ANQGSEA. This CDR3 contains 14 residues. CDR3 sequence (DNA): TGCAGCGTTAAATCGGGACAGGGGGGCTATGGCTACACCTTC. Protein: CSVKSGQGGYGYTF.

The chain uses TRBV4-3 and TRBJ1-1, with 8 bases identical to TRBD1. V shed 4 bases, J shed 10 bases, and the junction held 8 bases outside the gene matches. Germline V gene lookup returns CDR1 LGHNA and CDR2 YSLEER. The CDR3 has 13 residues. CDR3 region: CASSPGQGSRAFF. The CDR3 nucleotides read TGCGCCAGCAGCCCCGGACAGGGTTCGAGAGCTTTCTTT.

This clonotype was seen only a few times. The rearrangement uses TRBV9 and TRBJ1-4; 8 bases line up with TRBD1. Germline trimming cut 4 bases from V and 2 bases from J; bases unmatched to any gene: 7. The V gene's germline CDR1 is SGDLS and CDR2 YYNGEE. This CDR3 has 16 amino acids. The CDR3 spells CASSPRTGSTNEKLFF. CDR3 DNA sequence: TGTGCCAGCAGCCCCCGGACAGGGAGCACTAATGAAAAACTGTTTTTT. The whole variable domain, remainder taken from reference TRBV9 and TRBJ1-4, is DSGVTQTPKHLITATGQRVTLRCSPRSGDLSVYWYQQSLDQGLQFLIQYYNGEERAKGNILERFSAQQFPDLHSELNLSSLELGDSALYFCASSPRTGSTNEKLFFGSGTQLSVL.

The V call is TRBV7-2, the J call TRBJ1-4; D ambiguous. Germline V gene sequence: CDR1 SGHTA, CDR2 FQGNSA. V lost 1 base and J 8 bases, leaving 11 bases between the germline ends. The CDR3 extends over 14 amino acids. This chain's CDR3 is CASSLGPIGEKLFF. As DNA, the CDR3 is TGTGCCAGCAGCTTAGGGCCGATCGGGGAAAAACTGTTTTTT.

The rearrangement links TRBV4-3 to TRBJ2-1; 10 bases agree with TRBD2. Germline V gene data show CDR1 as LGHNA and CDR2 as YSLEER. The CDR3 extends over 17 amino acids. The V segment lost 2 bases and the J segment 2 bases; nucleotides outside the gene matches: 6. The CDR3 loop reads CASSQTRSGGTYNEQFF. The CDR3 nucleotides are TGCGCCAGCAGCCAAACCCGTAGCGGGGGGACCTACAATGAGCAGTTCTTC.

This clonotype was seen more than once but under ten times. This chain joins TRBV6-1 and TRBJ1-5; D is uncertain. Trimming took off 0 bases at V and 3 bases at J, with 9 bases between the two ends. The germline gives CDR1 MNHNS, CDR2 SASEGT. The CDR3 is 15 residues long. The DNA for the CDR3 is TGTGCCAGCAGTGAAGCGAACGGATTCAATCAGCCCCAGCATTTT. This sequence encodes CASSEANGFNQPQHF.

This clonotype was seen a handful of times. This chain links TRBV12-3 or TRBV12-4 with TRBJ2-1; D ambiguous. There are 18 residues in the CDR3. V lost 5 bases and J 0 bases, leaving 20 bases between the germline ends. The CDR3 reads CASSTYLNGLSSYNEQFF. The CDR3 region has the DNA TGTGCCAGCAGTACATACCTGAACGGATTAAGCTCCTACAATGAGCAGTTCTTC.

The V and J genes are TRBV20-1 and TRBJ2-4, with 7 bases matching TRBD2. CDR1 DFQATT and CDR2 SNEGSKA come from the germline V gene (reference sequence). J was trimmed by 6 bases and V by 0 bases; bases with no gene match: 5. CDR3 size: 14 residues. The DNA for the CDR3 is TGCAGTGCTAGAGATAGTGGGAGGGCAAACATTCAGTACTTC. Residues: CSARDSGRANIQYF.

This clonotype was detected a few times. This chain joins TRBV29-1 and TRBJ2-7; either TRBD1 or TRBD2 may supply D (5 bases each). The germline CDR1 and CDR2 sequences are SQVTM and ANQGSEA. V lost 3 bases, J lost 0 bases, and 15 bases lay in between. CDR3 size: 15 residues. DNA of the CDR3: TGCAGCGTTGAGAACCCGGGACCAAGCTCCTACGAGCAGTACTTC. Translation gives CSVENPGPSSYEQYF.

The chain joins TRBV28 to TRBJ2-1; D call uncertain. The CDR3 loop spans 14 amino acids. V dropped 9 bases and J dropped 0 bases, with 12 bases sitting between them. Germline lookup yields CDR1 MDHEN and CDR2 SYDVKM. CDR3 sequence (DNA): TGTGCCAGTGGGCGGACGAGCTCCTACAATGAGCAGTTCTTC. It codes for CASGRTSSYNEQFF.

Ten or more counts support this clonotype. CDR3 amino acids: CASSGTFQNGYTF. DNA of the CDR3: TGTGCCAGCAGCGGTACTTTCCAGAATGGCTACACCTTC. This sequence joins TRBV7-9 and TRBJ1-2; unclear D gene. The germline V gene has CDR1 SEHNR and CDR2 FQNEAQ (reference sequence). V shed 5 bases and J shed 6 bases, with 13 bases lying between them. This CDR3 is 13 amino acids long. Combining the CDR3 with reference TRBV7-9 and TRBJ1-2 gives the whole variable domain DTGVSQNPRHKITKRGQNVTFRCDPISEHNRLYWYRQTLGQGPEFLTYFQNEAQLEKSRLLSDRFSAERPKGSFSTLEIQRTEQGDSAMYLCASSGTFQNGYTFGSGTRLTVV.

This clonotype has just a few counts. The genes are TRBV3-1 and TRBJ2-1; D perhaps matches TRBD1 (6 bases). The ends were cut back, 4 bases at V and 2 bases at J, with 12 bases in the middle. The length of the CDR3 is 15 residues. Germline CDR1 reads LGHDT; CDR2 reads YNNKEL (reference sequence). CDR3 sequence reads: CASSPPGTTYNEQFF. For the CDR3, the DNA is TGTGCCAGCAGCCCCCCCGGGACAACCTACAATGAGCAGTTCTTC.

The J gene is TRBJ1-2, the V gene TRBV20-1, with 11 bases identical to TRBD1. There are 14 residues in the CDR3. The J segment lost 8 bases and the V segment lost 6 bases, leaving 11 bases of the junction unmatched. The germline CDR1 and CDR2 sequences are DFQATT and SNEGSKA (reference sequence). The CDR3 bases are TGCAGTGCCGTACCGGGACAGGGGGTTGGGGGCTACACCTTC. This sequence encodes CSAVPGQGVGGYTF.

This clonotype was picked up a small number of times. The V gene is TRBV7-2, the J gene TRBJ2-5; D not certain. V was clipped by 2 bases and J by 5 bases, with 18 bases between them. Per the germline V gene, CDR1 is SGHTA and CDR2 is FQGNSA. The CDR3 has 16 residues. For the CDR3, the DNA is TGTGCCAGCAGCTTACTATTAATCGTGGGTTGGGAGACCCAGTACTTC. Its translation is CASSLLLIVGWETQYF.